This T cell receptor beta chain was sequenced during a study of response to subunit inactivated influenza vaccine. Study-level findings and limits: The authors suggested that every seasonal influenza vaccination recruits few new T cells.

TCRdb redid the calling of the RT-PCR reads with MiXCR, one entry per CDR3 protein. The sample holds hundreds of thousands of distinct CDR3 sequences, around 16% seen once. This clonotype was observed a handful of times. The antigen remains undetermined. This specimen was PBMCs from blood, taken 11 to 12 days after vaccination. The receptor comes from a man aged 50-60 years who received an inactivated influenza vaccine.

The CDR3 coding sequence is TGTGCCAGCAGTAGCTGGGGAGTGGATGAAAAACTGTTTTTT. The encoded protein is CASSSWGVDEKLFF. The chain couples TRBV6-1 to TRBJ1-4; no reliable D call. The CDR3 is made up of 14 amino acids. Trimming took 5 bases from V and 6 from J, leaving 13 bases between them. The germline gives CDR1 MNHNS, CDR2 SASEGT.